This paragraph covers one TCR beta chain sequence. Its antigen is undetermined. This entry is derived from a study of Ad26.COV2.S vaccination and SARS-CoV-2 variants. Study details: Donor had been placed in the Ad26.COV2.S arm of the COV1001 trial. Study-wide points: The analyses of TCR breadth and depth may have understated the size of total T cell responses.

Measured with immunoSEQ multiplex PCR; TCRdb has only the in-frame clones, and not every one. In the table there are about 390,000 clones, about nine tenths of which are singletons. Specified treatment: around 19 received Ad26.COV2.S at low or high dose, single or two shots; 5 received placebo; per-sample allocation not given. Samples came from day 63 after the first vaccine or placebo injection. CDR1 and CDR2 (germline): LGHNA, YSLEER. V was cut by 2 bases and J by 4 bases, with 10 bases left in between. This CDR3 contains 14 residues. This chain uses TRBV4-3 with TRBJ2-3; possibly TRBD2 for D (5 bases). The TCR comes from a person aged 18-65 years who received the Ad26.COV2.S COVID-19 vaccine or a placebo. This specimen consisted of peripheral blood, obtained in a trial of Ad26.COV2.S vaccine versus placebo. CDR3 region: CASSQRTGADTQYF. In DNA, the CDR3 is TGCGCCAGCAGCCAAAGGACCGGGGCAGATACGCAGTATTTT.